This T cell receptor beta chain was obtained from a study of PD-L1 blockade in urothelial cancer. Produced via immunoSEQ multiplex PCR; TCRdb's table is partial and in-frame only. The sample yields roughly 84,000 clones, roughly 82% seen once. CDR3 length: 15 residues. V dropped 2 bases and J dropped 3 bases, with 12 bases sitting between them. CDR1 is MNHNY, CDR2 SVGAGI, per germline (reference sequence). Study-wide results and caveats: Durable-benefit patients had greater expansion of tumor-associated blood clones at 3 weeks.

Worth noting for this clone: Its antigen remains unknown.

The receptor was derived from a man between 65 and 80 years old with urothelial cancer. J is TRBJ2-3 and V is TRBV6-6; possible D gene TRBD1, 7 bases. Source: PBMCs, taken around atezolizumab (anti-PD-L1) treatment. CDR3 loop: CASSYGGTATDTQYF. Written as DNA, the CDR3 is TGTGCCAGCAGTTACGGAGGGACAGCTACAGATACGCAGTATTTT.